These 31 T cell receptor beta chains came from one sample sequenced in a study of blood T cell dynamics during melanoma immunotherapy (dated by TCRdb to 2019 to 2021). The time point label of this sample denotes: week 3, after first cycle of checkpoint inhibitor. Library prep was done by the immunoSEQ multiplex PCR assay. This is the immuneACCESS table as TCRdb keeps it, with only in-frame sequences that have V and J called. A part of the clones is gone; compared with another copy, unresolved V genes explain less than half, and the rest is unexplained. This sample gives 11,000 or so clones in total; approximately 89% of them show up just once. Approximately 25% of the sample lies in the top ten. Sequencing was performed on blood, taken from a patient treated with checkpoint blockade. The receptors here all came from a human donor with melanoma.

The chain carries TRBV21-1 and TRBJ2-7; TRBD1 is the table's D call and was not checked against the DNA. TRBV21-1 constitutes a pseudogene. The length of the CDR3 is 14 residues. CDR3 residues: CASNTRDSYYEQYF. The DNA of the CDR3 is TGTGCCAGCAACACGAGAGACAGTTACTACGAGCAGTACTTC.

This CDR3 reads CASSHEFTDTQYF. Here the CDR3 DNA reads TGCGCCAGCAGCCACGAGTTCACAGATACGCAGTATTTT. The genes are TRBV4-1 and TRBJ2-3, with D uncertain. CDR3 length equals 13 residues. The germline V and J ends were trimmed by 3 bases and 2 bases, with 6 bases remaining between them. Per the germline V gene, CDR1 is MGHRA and CDR2 is YSYEKL.

This clone has just one count. The chain is built from TRBV30 and TRBJ2-3; D is ambiguous. Germline assignment: CDR1 GTSNPN and CDR2 SVGIG (reference sequence). This CDR3 comprises 12 residues. The V gene lost 3 bases and the J gene lost 7 bases, with 11 bases spanning the gap. The CDR3: CAWSPEANTQYF. The CDR3 DNA reads as TGTGCCTGGAGCCCTGAGGCAAATACGCAGTATTTT.

This chain joins TRBV4-3 and TRBJ2-2; D is undetermined. The CDR3 covers 15 residues. Trimming took off 1 base at V and 6 bases at J, with 12 bases between the two ends. Germline CDR1 reads LGHNA; CDR2 reads YSLEER. The CDR3 sequence is CASSQAIGRAGELFF. As DNA, the CDR3 is TGCGCCAGCAGCCAAGCCATCGGAAGGGCCGGGGAGCTGTTTTTT.

The V and J genes are TRBV5-1 and TRBJ2-1, with D uncertain. Trimming cost V 0 bases and J 2 bases, with 15 bases left between them. CDR3 length equals 17 residues. Germline CDR1 reads SGHRS; CDR2 reads YFSETQ. The CDR3 nucleotides read TGCGCCAGCAGCTTGGGGATAAGGCAGATAGCCTACAATGAGCAGTTCTTC. The encoded protein is CASSLGIRQIAYNEQFF.

This chain links TRBV6-1 with TRBJ1-1, with D unclear. In germline, CDR1 is MNHNS, CDR2 SASEGT. V was clipped by 2 bases and J by 0 bases, with 7 bases between them. The CDR3 is made up of 14 amino acids. CDR3: CASSEWVMNTEAFF. CDR3 DNA sequence: TGTGCCAGCAGTGAATGGGTGATGAACACTGAAGCTTTCTTT.

In its sample, this clone was seen a few times. The chain combines TRBV5-1 with TRBJ1-5; D is uncertain. Trimming removed 0 bases from V and 6 bases from J, with 10 bases in between. CDR3 size: 14 residues. CDR1 and CDR2 (germline): SGHRS, YFSETQ. As DNA, the CDR3 is TGCGCCAGCAGCTTGGGCGGGATGGGTCAGCCCCAGCATTTT. Amino acids: CASSLGGMGQPQHF.

The CDR3 sequence is CASSPQGRLREEQFF. The CDR3 DNA sequence: TGTGCCAGCAGCCCCCAGGGGCGGCTGCGGGAGGAGCAGTTCTTC. This chain uses TRBV7-2 with TRBJ2-1, with a possible D match to TRBD2 (7 bases). The CDR3 has 15 amino acids. Germline assignment: CDR1 SGHTA and CDR2 FQGNSA. V gave up 5 bases and J gave up 10 bases, with 21 bases separating them. Together with reference TRBV7-2 and TRBJ2-1, the CDR3 gives the full variable domain: GAGVSQSPSNKVTEKGKDVELRCDPISGHTALYWYRQSLGQGLEFLIYFQGNSAPDKSGLPSDRFSAERTGGSVSTLTIQRTQQEDSAVYLCASSPQGRLREEQFFGPGTRLTVL.

The CDR3 nucleotides are TGTGCCAGCAGTTTAAGACAGCCTACGAACACCGGGGAGCTGTTTTTT. As protein: CASSLRQPTNTGELFF. The chain couples TRBV28 to TRBJ2-2; maybe TRBD1 (5 bases). The V and J ends lost 2 bases and 0 bases respectively, with 10 bases between them. CDR3 length: 16 amino acids. CDR1 and CDR2 from the germline V gene are MDHEN and SYDVKM.

J is TRBJ2-7 and V is TRBV27; possibly TRBD1 for D (7 bases). The CDR3 is made up of 15 amino acids. The V gene lost 5 bases and the J gene lost 2 bases, with 16 bases spanning the gap. Germline CDR1 MNHEY, CDR2 SMNVEV (reference sequence). Here the CDR3 reads CASSKSRGTAYEQYF. The CDR3, as DNA: TGTGCCAGCAGTAAGTCCCGGGGGACAGCCTACGAGCAGTACTTC.

In this sample, this clone turned up once. The V gene is TRBV4-1, the J gene TRBJ2-5; weak D call: TRBD2 (5 bases). This CDR3 is 13 amino acids long. Germline CDR1 is MGHRA and CDR2 is YSYEKL. Trimming removed 4 bases from V and 0 bases from J, with 6 bases in between. For the CDR3, the DNA is TGCGCCAGCAGCCCCGGGAACCAAGAGACCCAGTACTTC. It yields the protein CASSPGNQETQYF.

J is TRBJ2-7 and V is TRBV10-3; D is perhaps TRBD2 (6 bases). The CDR3 runs to 15 residues. V was shortened by 6 bases and J by 2 bases, with 17 bases between the two germline ends. Looked up from germline, CDR1 is ENHRY and CDR2 is SYGVKD. The CDR3, as DNA: TGTGCCATCAGCAGGACGGGATCGGGGGCCTACGAGCAGTACTTC. This encodes CAISRTGSGAYEQYF.

V gene TRBV18 combines with J gene TRBJ2-1, with D perhaps TRBD1 (6 bases). V lost 10 bases, J lost 0 bases, and 10 bases lay in between. Germline values: CDR1 KGHSH, CDR2 LQKENI. The CDR3 is 13 residues long. CDR3 sequence (DNA): TGTGCCACTCAGGGGAACTCCTACAATGAGCAGTTCTTC. Translation: CATQGNSYNEQFF. The full variable domain, with the rest looked up from reference TRBV18 and TRBJ2-1, is NAGVMQNPRHLVRRRGQEARLRCSPMKGHSHVYWYRQLPEEGLKFMVYLQKENIIDESGMPKERFSAEFPKEGPSILRIQQVVRGDSAAYFCATQGNSYNEQFFGPGTRLTVL.

The chain employs TRBV2 and TRBJ2-7; 9 nucleotides line up with TRBD2. The CDR3 has 15 amino acids. V was clipped by 4 bases and J by 5 bases; unmatched bases: 9. Germline assignment: CDR1 SNHLY and CDR2 FYNNEI. The CDR3 nucleotides are TGTGCCAGCAGTGCCGGGAGACTAGCGGTTGACGAGCAGTACTTC. It translates to CASSAGRLAVDEQYF. Drawing the rest from reference TRBV2 and TRBJ2-7, the complete variable domain is EPEVTQTPSHQVTQMGQEVILRCVPISNHLYFYWYRQILGQKVEFLVSFYNNEISEKSEIFDDQFSVERPDGSNFTLKIRSTKLEDSAMYFCASSAGRLAVDEQYFGPGTRLTVT.

This clone appeared once. The chain is built from TRBV4-1 and TRBJ2-7; possibly TRBD1 or TRBD2 for D (6 bases each). The CDR3 spans 15 residues. Trimming left V 4 bases short and J 8 bases short, with 21 bases between. Germline V gene data show CDR1 as MGHRA and CDR2 as YSYEKL. The CDR3 coding sequence is TGCGCCAGCAGCCCCCCGGGGGCCCGGATCTCTCAGCAGTACTTC. Amino acid sequence: CASSPPGARISQQYF.

The V gene is TRBV6-1, the J gene TRBJ2-7; D remains ambiguous. The CDR3 sequence is 14 residues long. Germline lookup yields CDR1 MNHNS and CDR2 SASEGT. V lost 2 bases and J 9 bases, leaving 17 bases between the germline ends. Written as DNA, the CDR3 is TGTGCCAGCAGTGAACTGGTACAGACCCGAGGGCAGTACTTC. Translated, it gives CASSELVQTRGQYF.

The J gene is TRBJ2-1, the V gene TRBV7-2, with D perhaps given as TRBD1 or TRBD2 (5 bases each). CDR1 and CDR2 (germline): SGHTA, FQGNSA. The CDR3 has 14 residues. V was shortened by 5 bases and J by 9 bases, with 17 bases between the two germline ends. CDR3 residues: CASSHSGARGEQFF. Written as DNA, the CDR3 is TGTGCCAGCAGCCACTCCGGGGCCCGCGGTGAGCAGTTCTTC. Using reference TRBV7-2 and TRBJ2-1 for the parts outside the CDR3, the full variable domain is GAGVSQSPSNKVTEKGKDVELRCDPISGHTALYWYRQSLGQGLEFLIYFQGNSAPDKSGLPSDRFSAERTGGSVSTLTIQRTQQEDSAVYLCASSHSGARGEQFFGPGTRLTVL.

The table lists this clone with a count of one. The V call is TRBV10-3, the J call TRBJ2-7, with D possibly called TRBD1 or TRBD2 (5 bases each). With 0 bases removed from V and 3 bases from J, the gap between germline ends came to 9 bases. The CDR3 is 14 residues long. CDR1 is ENHRY, CDR2 SYGVKD, per germline. CDR3 amino acids: CAISESGTHYEQYF. CDR3 bases: TGTGCCATCAGTGAGTCGGGGACCCACTACGAGCAGTACTTC.

This chain joins TRBV27 and TRBJ2-7, with TRBD2 identical over 12 bases. V shed 5 bases and J 6 bases; nucleotides not matched to a gene: 5. Germline-derived CDR1 and CDR2 are MNHEY and SMNVEV (reference sequence). The CDR3 runs to 14 residues. This chain's CDR3 is CASSPQGLAGEQYF. In DNA form, the CDR3 reads TGTGCCAGCAGTCCCCAGGGACTAGCGGGCGAGCAGTACTTC.

This clone showed up just once. The V gene is TRBV7-9, the J gene TRBJ2-1; 7 bases match TRBD1. Trimming at V came to 1 base and at J to 2 bases, leaving 2 bases not matched to a gene. The CDR3 sequence is 15 residues long. From germline, CDR1 is SEHNR and CDR2 FQNEAQ (reference sequence). The CDR3 is CASSLGQGAYNEQFF. The CDR3 nucleotides read TGTGCCAGCAGCTTAGGGCAGGGGGCCTACAATGAGCAGTTCTTC.

The chain links TRBV11-2 to TRBJ2-5; tentatively, D is TRBD1 (6 bases). Per germline, CDR1 SGHAT and CDR2 FQNNGV. Trimming removed 8 bases at V and 1 base at J, with 14 bases between. The CDR3 covers 14 residues. Written as DNA, the CDR3 is TGTGCCAGCCCCCAGGGGCCCCCCCAAGAGACCCAGTACTTC. It encodes CASPQGPPQETQYF.

This rearrangement joins TRBV18 to TRBJ1-1; TRBD1 matches 8 bases. The germline CDR1 and CDR2 sequences are KGHSH and LQKENI. This CDR3 has 14 amino acids. V was clipped by 8 bases and J by 5 bases; unmatched bases: 10. CDR3 residues: CASGQGSGGTEAFF. In DNA form, the CDR3 reads TGTGCCAGCGGACAGGGCTCGGGAGGGACTGAAGCTTTCTTT.

Notes on this clone: At one end the junction does not follow the germline gene, possibly because of a read error. The chain links TRBV7-9 to TRBJ2-2; D is possibly TRBD2 (5 bases). This CDR3 has 17 residues. The germline CDR1 and CDR2 sequences are SEHNR and FQNEAQ (reference sequence). DNA for the CDR3: TGTGCCAGCAGCTTCTCCCCCACAAGGCGCGAACACCGGGGAGCTGTTTTT. Translated: CASSFSPTRREHRGAVF.

CDR3 amino acids: CATSRERGGELFF. In DNA form, the CDR3 reads TGTGCCACCAGCAGAGAGAGGGGCGGGGAGCTGTTTTTT. This chain joins TRBV15 and TRBJ2-2; the D call may be TRBD1 or TRBD2 (5 bases each). From germline, CDR1 is LNHNV and CDR2 YYDKDF (reference sequence). The CDR3 is 13 amino acids. Between the trimmed V and J ends, which lost 0 bases and 7 bases, there was a span of 6 bases.

This chain connects TRBV28 to TRBJ2-7; D unresolved. V lost 0 bases to trimming and J lost 4 bases, with 10 bases between them. This CDR3 is built from 14 residues. CDR1 MDHEN and CDR2 SYDVKM come from the germline V gene. This CDR3 reads CASSLWPSHYEQYF. In nucleotides, the CDR3 is TGTGCCAGCAGTTTATGGCCCTCCCATTACGAGCAGTACTTC.

The rearrangement uses TRBV15 and TRBJ2-2; possibly TRBD1 or TRBD2 for D (5 bases each). Germline lookup yields CDR1 LNHNV and CDR2 YYDKDF (reference sequence). The CDR3 contains 15 residues. With 1 base removed from V and 0 bases from J, the gap between germline ends came to 6 bases. The CDR3 DNA reads as TGTGCCACCAGCAGAGGGGGGACGAACACCGGGGAGCTGTTTTTT. Protein sequence: CATSRGGTNTGELFF.

This chain uses TRBV5-4 with TRBJ2-2; D perhaps matches TRBD2 (5 bases). Germline V CDR1 and CDR2: SGHNT, YYREEE (reference sequence). The CDR3 length is 12 residues. Trimming removed 4 bases at V and 7 bases at J, with 8 bases between. The CDR3 loop reads CASSPRGGELFF. Written as DNA, the CDR3 is TGTGCCAGCAGCCCTCGGGGCGGGGAGCTGTTTTTT.

The chain links TRBV9 to TRBJ1-5; D is unclear. The V gene lost 4 bases and the J gene lost 3 bases, with 14 bases spanning the gap. The CDR3 runs 15 residues. Germline V lookup: CDR1 SGDLS, CDR2 YYNGEE. CDR3 loop: CASSPAVGPNQPQHF. The CDR3 coding sequence is TGTGCCAGCAGCCCGGCCGTCGGGCCCAATCAGCCCCAGCATTTT.

The genes are TRBV28 and TRBJ2-7; D could derive from TRBD1 or TRBD2 (5 bases each). The germline V gene encodes CDR1 MDHEN and CDR2 SYDVKM. This CDR3 comprises 14 residues. V dropped 8 bases and J dropped 5 bases, with 19 bases sitting between them. CDR3 sequence reads: CASESRDGDHEQYF. The CDR3 DNA sequence: TGTGCCAGCGAATCCCGGGACGGGGACCACGAGCAGTACTTC.

This chain connects TRBV18 to TRBJ1-2; 12 nucleotides line up with TRBD1. After removal of 3 bases from V and 7 bases from J, the junction contained 6 bases not matched to a gene. CDR1 KGHSH and CDR2 LQKENI come from the germline V gene. The CDR3 is 15 amino acids. This chain's CDR3 is CASSPGTGGASGYTF. The CDR3 DNA is TGTGCCAGCTCACCCGGGACAGGGGGCGCCTCTGGCTACACCTTC.

V usage is TRBV6-6 and J usage is TRBJ2-2; 11 bases line up with TRBD2. The V segment lost 6 bases and the J segment 4 bases; nucleotides outside the gene matches: 4. The CDR3 sequence is 15 residues long. The germline CDR1 and CDR2 sequences are MNHNY and SVGAGI (reference sequence). This CDR3 reads CASRSSGRATGELFF. CDR3 coding DNA: TGTGCCAGCAGAAGTAGCGGGAGGGCCACCGGGGAGCTGTTTTTT.